One sample yielded the 20 T cell receptor beta chains listed below, sequenced in a study of T cell responses to AZD1222 COVID-19 vaccine. Sequenced by immunoSEQ multiplex PCR; TCRdb stores in-frame clones only, minus some. The sample shows some 25,000 clones, just over 85% of them seen only once. The starting material was peripheral blood, obtained 28 days after the second AZD1222 dose. The receptors here all came from an adult who received the AZD1222 COVID-19 vaccine.

The chain uses TRBV21-1 and TRBJ2-3; the table gives TRBD2 as D, unverified against the DNA. TRBV21-1 is tagged as a pseudogene. The CDR3 is made up of 17 amino acids. The CDR3 reads CASSKSTSGGAIDTQYF. CDR3 in DNA: TGTGCCAGCAGCAAAAGTACTAGCGGGGGGGCGATAGATACGCAGTATTTT.

V is TRBV6-5 and J is TRBJ1-2; 8 positions agree with TRBD1. Looked up from germline, CDR1 is MNHEY and CDR2 is SVGAGI. J was trimmed by 6 bases and V by 5 bases; bases with no gene match: 5. The CDR3 runs to 13 residues. CDR3 amino acids: CASSLQGVDGYTF. The CDR3 nucleotides are TGTGCCAGCAGTCTACAGGGGGTTGATGGCTACACCTTC.

The rearrangement uses TRBV7-3 and TRBJ1-1, with D tentatively TRBD1 (6 bases). The V gene's germline CDR1 is SGHTA and CDR2 FQGTGA. This CDR3 region has 12 residues. V lost 6 bases and J lost 3, with 8 bases in between. The chain's CDR3 is CASSEGDTEAFF. The CDR3 DNA sequence: TGTGCCAGCAGTGAGGGGGACACTGAAGCTTTCTTT. The variable domain in full, completed from reference TRBV7-3 and TRBJ1-1, reads GAGVSQTPSNKVTEKGKYVELRCDPISGHTALYWYRQSLGQGPEFLIYFQGTGAADDSGLPNDRFFAVRPEGSVSTLKIQRTERGDSAVYLCASSEGDTEAFFGQGTRLTVV.

CDR3 sequence (DNA): TGTGCCAGCAGCCCTGGCGGAAACTGGGGTGAAAAACTGTTTTTT. Encoded protein: CASSPGGNWGEKLFF. The genes are TRBV7-9 and TRBJ1-4; D gene unclear. Germline V gene data show CDR1 as SEHNR and CDR2 as FQNEAQ (reference sequence). V was clipped by 5 bases and J by 7 bases, with 17 bases between them. The CDR3 consists of 15 residues.

The rearrangement uses TRBV4-3 and TRBJ1-2; no reliable D call. CDR1 and CDR2 (germline): LGHNA, YSLEER. The CDR3 runs to 15 residues. Trimming shortened V by 0 bases and J by 8 bases, and 16 bases separated the two germline ends. DNA for the CDR3: TGCGCCAGCAGCCAAGAGTATACAGTACCCACGGGCTACACCTTC. Its translation is CASSQEYTVPTGYTF.

The chain couples TRBV18 to TRBJ2-5, with a weak D call TRBD2 (5 bases). CDR1 and CDR2 (germline): KGHSH, LQKENI. V lost 8 bases and J lost 5, with 9 bases in between. CDR3 length: 11 amino acids. CDR3 residues: CASGTGETQYF. Written as DNA, the CDR3 is TGTGCCAGCGGAACGGGGGAGACCCAGTACTTC. The whole variable domain, filled in from reference TRBV18 and TRBJ2-5, reads NAGVMQNPRHLVRRRGQEARLRCSPMKGHSHVYWYRQLPEEGLKFMVYLQKENIIDESGMPKERFSAEFPKEGPSILRIQQVVRGDSAAYFCASGTGETQYFGPGTRLLVL.

The gene calls are TRBV6-5 and TRBJ1-2, with 11 bases lining up with TRBD1. The V and J ends lost 5 bases and 8 bases, in that order; junction bases with no gene match: 4. The CDR3 extends over 13 amino acids. In germline, CDR1 is MNHEY, CDR2 SVGAGI. CDR3 DNA sequence: TGTGCCAGCAGTCCTCGGACAGGGGGCGGCTACACCTTC. This gives the protein CASSPRTGGGYTF.

The table lists this clone with a count of one. The chain combines TRBV21-1 with TRBJ2-7; the table names TRBD1, a call not compared with the DNA. TRBV21-1 is recorded as a pseudogene. The CDR3 is made up of 16 amino acids. In DNA form, the CDR3 reads TGTGCCAGCAGCAATACTCGGGACAGACCATCCTACGAGCAGTACTTC. Residues: CASSNTRDRPSYEQYF.

The genes are TRBV6-5 and TRBJ2-7; D unclear. The CDR3 has 12 residues. Trimming took off 5 bases at V and 3 bases at J, with 8 bases between the two ends. Germline CDR1 reads MNHEY; CDR2 reads SVGAGI. The CDR3 loop is CASSLSSYEQYF. The DNA of the CDR3 is TGTGCCAGCAGTCTTAGCAGCTACGAGCAGTACTTC.

J is TRBJ1-1 and V is TRBV25-1; D is perhaps TRBD1 (5 bases). The CDR3 has 13 amino acids. Germline V lookup: CDR1 MGHDK, CDR2 SYGVNS. V was shortened by 7 bases and J by 3 bases, with 12 bases between the two germline ends. The CDR3 protein is CASTRDGYTEAFF. The CDR3 bases are TGTGCCAGCACCCGGGACGGCTACACTGAAGCTTTCTTT.

The J gene is TRBJ1-2, the V gene TRBV6-5; D remains unclear. The CDR3 covers 15 residues. Between the trimmed V and J ends, which lost 0 bases and 4 bases, there was a span of 12 bases. Germline loops: CDR1 MNHEY, CDR2 SVGAGI. The CDR3 DNA sequence: TGTGCCAGCAGTTACTCGACCCGTCTCGGCTATGGCTACACCTTC. As protein: CASSYSTRLGYGYTF.

V is TRBV6-2 or TRBV6-3 and J is TRBJ1-2; 9 nucleotides agree with TRBD1. This CDR3 is 17 amino acids long. The V and J ends lost 0 bases and 0 bases, in that order; junction bases with no gene match: 5. Germline V CDR1 and CDR2: MNHEY, SVGEGT. The CDR3 is CASSYSGTGWTNYGYTF. CDR3 sequence (DNA): TGTGCCAGCAGTTACTCCGGGACAGGGTGGACTAACTATGGCTACACCTTC.

This clone came up once. The rearrangement joins TRBV29-1 to TRBJ2-5; D ambiguous. There are 12 residues in the CDR3. The ends were cut back, 3 bases at V and 5 bases at J, with 10 bases in the middle. Germline assignment: CDR1 SQVTM and CDR2 ANQGSEA. In DNA, the CDR3 is TGCAGCGTTGATAAGCTAATGGAGACCCAGTACTTC. Protein: CSVDKLMETQYF.

The chain links TRBV3-1 (or the pseudogene TRBV3-2) to TRBJ1-3; perhaps TRBD1 as D (5 bases). Germline assignment: CDR1 LGHDT and CDR2 YNNKEL (reference sequence). The CDR3 has 16 amino acids. The germline V and J ends were trimmed by 1 base and 0 bases, with 10 bases remaining between them. CDR3 loop: CASSQVQGLSGNTIYF. The CDR3 bases are TGTGCCAGCAGCCAAGTTCAGGGCCTCTCTGGAAACACCATATATTTT.

This clone has just a few counts. This sequence joins TRBV19 and TRBJ2-7; 8 positions agree with TRBD2. Germline CDR1 reads LNHDA; CDR2 reads SQIVND (reference sequence). This CDR3 is 13 amino acids long. V lost 5 bases, J lost 4 bases, and 4 bases stayed unmatched. This CDR3 is CASSLGGGYEQYF. CDR3 bases: TGTGCCAGTAGTCTGGGCGGGGGGTACGAGCAGTACTTC.

This chain links TRBV29-1 with TRBJ2-1, with unresolved D. The germline CDR1 and CDR2 sequences are SQVTM and ANQGSEA. This CDR3 has 11 residues. The germline V and J ends were trimmed by 2 bases and 5 bases, with 4 bases remaining between them. CDR3 sequence reads: CSVEIHNEQFF. In nucleotides, the CDR3 is TGCAGCGTTGAAATCCACAATGAGCAGTTCTTC.

The V call is TRBV9, the J call TRBJ1-1; possible D gene TRBD1, 6 bases. The CDR3 is 16 amino acids. Germline V gene data show CDR1 as SGDLS and CDR2 as YYNGEE. Trimming pared 3 bases from V and 0 bases from J, leaving 15 bases between. CDR3 nucleotide sequence: TGTGCCAGCAGCGCCCACAGGGATCTTCTGAACACTGAAGCTTTCTTT. Its translation: CASSAHRDLLNTEAFF.

The genes are TRBV7-8 and TRBJ1-2; D remains unclear. The ends were cut back, 5 bases at V and 8 bases at J, with 9 bases in the middle. The CDR3 contains 11 residues. In germline, CDR1 is SGHVS, CDR2 FQNEAQ. As DNA, the CDR3 is TGTGCCAGCAGCCCACAAAAAGGCTACACCTTC. As protein: CASSPQKGYTF.

V gene TRBV5-4 combines with J gene TRBJ2-5; D perhaps matches TRBD2 (7 bases). CDR1 is SGHNT, CDR2 YYREEE, per germline (reference sequence). V dropped 5 bases and J dropped 5 bases, with 19 bases sitting between them. The CDR3 contains 15 residues. For the CDR3, the DNA is TGTGCCAGCAGATCCGGGGACACCGGGAGGGAGACCCAGTACTTC. Protein: CASRSGDTGRETQYF.

J is TRBJ1-2 and V is TRBV5-5, with 11 bases fitting TRBD1. From germline, CDR1 is SGHKS and CDR2 YYEKEE (reference sequence). Trimming removed 3 bases from V and 2 bases from J; junction bases left unmatched: 3. This CDR3 has 15 residues. In DNA form, the CDR3 reads TGTGCCAGCAGCTGGGGACAGGGGGGAAACTATGGCTACACCTTC. Residues: CASSWGQGGNYGYTF.